Detailed here is one T cell receptor (beta chain). Germline loops: CDR1 GTSNPN, CDR2 SVGIG (reference sequence). CDR3 length: 13 amino acids. The junction had 5 bases not matched to a gene; V was cut back by 2 bases and J by 5 bases. Sampled blood was obtained at baseline, cycle 4 day 1, and cycle 7 day 1. The data stem from a study of OX40 agonist ivuxolimab in advanced cancers. The wider study: At doses from 0.01 to 10 mg/kg, patients were given intravenous ivuxolimab every 2 weeks.

Data came from immunoSEQ multiplex PCR; TCRdb stores just in-frame clones and leaves some out. Here the sample spans 80,000 to 100,000 clones, around 90% being singletons. This specimen consisted of CD4+ or CD8+ T cells sorted from blood, obtained in a trial of the OX40 agonist ivuxolimab. The chain employs TRBV30 and TRBJ1-1, with TRBD1 matching 7 bases. This TCR was recovered from an adult with an advanced solid tumor such as melanoma, head and neck, liver or kidney cancer. The CDR3 sequence: CAWSRQGLTEAFF. The DNA for the CDR3 is TGTGCCTGGAGTCGACAGGGCCTAACTGAAGCTTTCTTT.